Listed here are 23 T cell receptor beta chains from one sample, sequenced in a study of blood T cell repertoires in COVID-19. Measured with immunoSEQ multiplex PCR; TCRdb has only the in-frame clones, and not every one. The sample records some 51,000 clones, roughly 90% being singletons. The material sequenced was peripheral blood. All receptors come from a man aged 50 or older with acute or convalescent COVID-19.

The V gene is TRBV7-2, the J gene TRBJ2-1; D is perhaps TRBD2 (6 bases). The germline CDR1 and CDR2 sequences are SGHTA and FQGNSA. V lost 5 bases, J lost 0 bases, and 11 bases lay in between. The CDR3 is 15 residues long. The CDR3 sequence: CASSASGGSYNEQFF. CDR3 bases: TGTGCCAGCAGCGCCTCCGGGGGCTCCTACAATGAGCAGTTCTTC.

This clone was seen once. The chain joins TRBV6-5 to TRBJ1-2; D possibly corresponds to TRBD1 (6 bases). The CDR3 length is 16 residues. Germline-derived CDR1 and CDR2 are MNHEY and SVGAGI. V lost 0 bases to trimming and J lost 4 bases, with 15 bases between them. CDR3 sequence: CASSYSYQGPIYGYTF. CDR3 DNA sequence: TGTGCCAGCAGTTACTCGTACCAGGGGCCTATCTATGGCTACACCTTC.

The chain recombines TRBV6-5 with TRBJ2-3, with a tentative D call TRBD1 (6 bases). This CDR3 has 14 residues. Germline V gene sequence: CDR1 MNHEY, CDR2 SVGAGI. V was cut by 2 bases and J by 2 bases, with 8 bases left in between. CDR3 DNA: TGTGCCAGCAGTTACGACAGGAACACAGATACGCAGTATTTT. It encodes CASSYDRNTDTQYF.

The chain has TRBV6-2 or TRBV6-3 and TRBJ1-2; no firm D call. The CDR3 runs 14 residues. The germline gives CDR1 MNHEY, CDR2 SVGEGT. The ends were cut back, 2 bases at V and 4 bases at J, with 11 bases in the middle. The CDR3 nucleotides are TGTGCCAGCAGTTACGGCGGAGAGTTCTATGGCTACACCTTC. Its protein product is CASSYGGEFYGYTF.

The V gene is TRBV13, the J gene TRBJ1-1, with 12 bases identical to TRBD1. CDR1 PRHDT and CDR2 FYEKMQ come from the germline V gene (reference sequence). The CDR3 runs to 14 residues. J was trimmed by 5 bases and V by 3 bases; bases with no gene match: 1. The CDR3 DNA sequence: TGTGCCAGCAGCTTGGGACAGGGGGCGACTGAAGCTTTCTTT. Amino acids: CASSLGQGATEAFF.

This chain uses TRBV9 with TRBJ2-7; 7 positions match TRBD1. V lost 0 bases to trimming and J lost 2 bases; unmatched junction nucleotides: 5. CDR3 length: 15 residues. Germline V CDR1 and CDR2: SGDLS, YYNGEE. The CDR3 nucleotides are TGTGCCAGCAGCGTAGGACAGGGTAGCGCCTACGAGCAGTACTTC. As protein: CASSVGQGSAYEQYF.

The chain uses TRBV18 and TRBJ2-5, with 8 bases identical to TRBD1. Germline CDR1 reads KGHSH; CDR2 reads LQKENI. The CDR3 is made up of 15 amino acids. V was clipped by 7 bases and J by 5 bases; unmatched bases: 12. The CDR3 nucleotides read TGTGCCAGCTTTTCAGGGGGCGCCGGGATGGAGACCCAGTACTTC. Amino acids: CASFSGGAGMETQYF. Complete variable domain (other parts from reference TRBV18 and TRBJ2-5): NAGVMQNPRHLVRRRGQEARLRCSPMKGHSHVYWYRQLPEEGLKFMVYLQKENIIDESGMPKERFSAEFPKEGPSILRIQQVVRGDSAAYFCASFSGGAGMETQYFGPGTRLLVL.

The rearrangement uses TRBV5-1 and TRBJ1-1, with D unresolved. The V end was cut by 3 bases, the J end by 10 bases, with 19 bases between. Per the germline V gene, CDR1 is SGHRS and CDR2 is YFSETQ. CDR3 length: 14 amino acids. The CDR3 loop is CASSSSGRAVRAFF. CDR3 DNA sequence: TGCGCCAGCAGCTCCTCGGGGAGGGCCGTTCGAGCTTTCTTT.

V gene TRBV19 combines with J gene TRBJ2-7; 12 bases map to TRBD2. The junction had 3 bases not matched to a gene; V was cut back by 5 bases and J by 1 base. The CDR3 covers 15 residues. Looked up from germline, CDR1 is LNHDA and CDR2 is SQIVND (reference sequence). CDR3 amino acids: CASSRTSGGSYEQYF. The CDR3 DNA is TGTGCCAGTAGTCGAACTAGCGGGGGGTCCTACGAGCAGTACTTC.

The chain couples TRBV7-2 to TRBJ2-7; 8 bases are shared with TRBD1. Per germline, CDR1 SGHTA and CDR2 FQGNSA. The trim removed 1 base at V and 4 bases at J, leaving 6 bases unmatched. This CDR3 contains 15 residues. The CDR3 is CASSLGLTGEYEQYF. CDR3 nucleotides: TGTGCCAGCAGCTTAGGTCTGACAGGGGAGTACGAGCAGTACTTC.

The V gene is TRBV19, the J gene TRBJ2-7; the D gene is possibly TRBD1 (5 bases). Trimming removed 2 bases at V and 1 base at J, with 6 bases between. Germline lookup yields CDR1 LNHDA and CDR2 SQIVND (reference sequence). The length of the CDR3 is 13 residues. The chain's CDR3 is CASSIQGSYEQYF. The CDR3 DNA follows: TGTGCCAGTAGTATACAGGGTTCCTACGAGCAGTACTTC.

The sample holds a few counts of this clone. This sequence joins TRBV6-5 and TRBJ2-7; 10 nucleotides match TRBD1. This CDR3 spans 14 amino acids. V was clipped by 9 bases and J by 3 bases; unmatched bases: 8. Germline CDR1 reads MNHEY; CDR2 reads SVGAGI. The CDR3 bases are TGTGCCAGTGGAGACAGGGGGCGCCGCTACGAGCAGTACTTC. This translates into CASGDRGRRYEQYF.

The chain links TRBV30 to TRBJ1-1; the D gene is possibly TRBD1 (5 bases). Germline V gives CDR1 GTSNPN, CDR2 SVGIG (reference sequence). The CDR3 has 13 residues. Trimming left V 3 bases short and J 0 bases short, with 8 bases between. The CDR3 DNA sequence: TGTGCCTGGAGCATAGGGGTGAACACTGAAGCTTTCTTT. Its protein product is CAWSIGVNTEAFF.

This chain connects TRBV10-3 to TRBJ2-1; 10 bases match TRBD1. V shed 4 bases and J 9 bases; nucleotides not matched to a gene: 9. Germline CDR1 reads ENHRY; CDR2 reads SYGVKD. This CDR3 is built from 15 residues. In DNA form, the CDR3 reads TGTGCCATCAGTGGGGGGACAGGGGTCAATTTTGAGCAGTTCTTC. It translates to CAISGGTGVNFEQFF.

V and J are TRBV18 and TRBJ2-5, with a tentative D call TRBD2 (6 bases). Trimming removed 3 bases from V and 4 bases from J, with 15 bases in between. The CDR3 covers 15 residues. The V gene's germline CDR1 is KGHSH and CDR2 LQKENI. This CDR3 reads CASSPLTRSGETQYF. Written as DNA, the CDR3 is TGTGCCAGCTCACCCCTGACTAGATCTGGAGAGACCCAGTACTTC.

The rearrangement uses TRBV24-1 and TRBJ2-7; 7 nucleotides align to TRBD2. J lost 0 bases, V lost 4 bases, and 8 bases had no gene match. From germline, CDR1 is KGHDR and CDR2 SFDVKD. The CDR3 sequence is 16 residues long. DNA of the CDR3: TGTGCCACCAGTGAGGGTCCAGCGGGGCCCTCCTACGAGCAGTACTTC. This translates into CATSEGPAGPSYEQYF.

The rearrangement joins TRBV11-2 to TRBJ2-1, with 7 bases aligning to TRBD1. V dropped 6 bases and J dropped 6; count of bases not matched to a gene: 11. This CDR3 region has 15 residues. CDR1 is SGHAT and CDR2 is FQNNGV in the germline V gene. CDR3 region: CASRNRQGGGNEQFF. CDR3 nucleotide sequence: TGTGCCAGCAGGAACCGACAGGGTGGGGGCAATGAGCAGTTCTTC.

CDR3 residues: CASSLQGQSNEQFF. The CDR3, as DNA: TGTGCCAGCAGTTTACAGGGACAGTCCAATGAGCAGTTCTTC. The chain recombines TRBV6-2 or TRBV6-3 with TRBJ2-1, with TRBD1 identical over 7 bases. Germline loops: CDR1 MNHEY, CDR2 SVGEGT. The CDR3 runs to 14 residues. V shed 4 bases, J shed 6 bases, and the junction held 6 bases outside the gene matches.

The J gene is TRBJ2-5, the V gene TRBV4-1; 10 bases align to TRBD1. V lost 4 bases, J lost 0 bases, and 8 bases stayed unmatched. The CDR3 loop spans 17 amino acids. Germline V lookup: CDR1 MGHRA, CDR2 YSYEKL. The CDR3 region is CASSRLGTGENQETQYF. CDR3 sequence (DNA): TGCGCCAGCAGCCGTTTAGGGACAGGGGAAAACCAAGAGACCCAGTACTTC.

This chain connects TRBV2 to TRBJ2-1; 9 nucleotides agree with TRBD2. The CDR3 is 16 residues long. Germline lookup yields CDR1 SNHLY and CDR2 FYNNEI. Germline trimming cut 1 base from V and 8 bases from J; bases unmatched to any gene: 9. CDR3 in amino acids: CASSEGERGARDEQFF. CDR3 in DNA: TGTGCCAGCAGTGAAGGGGAGCGGGGGGCCCGAGATGAGCAGTTCTTC. The whole variable domain, filled in from reference TRBV2 and TRBJ2-1, reads EPEVTQTPSHQVTQMGQEVILRCVPISNHLYFYWYRQILGQKVEFLVSFYNNEISEKSEIFDDQFSVERPDGSNFTLKIRSTKLEDSAMYFCASSEGERGARDEQFFGPGTRLTVL.

V gene TRBV19 combines with J gene TRBJ2-1, with TRBD2 identical over 9 bases. This CDR3 is built from 16 residues. CDR1 LNHDA and CDR2 SQIVND come from the germline V gene (reference sequence). V dropped 2 bases and J dropped 9; count of bases not matched to a gene: 11. The CDR3 DNA is TGTGCCAGTAGTATAAAACTGCTAGCGGGGCGTGGTGAGCAGTTCTTC. This gives the protein CASSIKLLAGRGEQFF. The full variable domain, in which reference TRBV19 and TRBJ2-1 provide the parts outside the CDR3, is DGGITQSPKYLFRKEGQNVTLSCEQNLNHDAMYWYRQDPGQGLRLIYYSQIVNDFQKGDIAEGYSVSREKKESFPLTVTSAQKNPTAFYLCASSIKLLAGRGEQFFGPGTRLTVL.

The V gene is TRBV5-6, the J gene TRBJ2-5; weak D call: TRBD2 (5 bases). The CDR3 is 17 residues long. Germline V CDR1 and CDR2: SGHDT, YYEEEE. Trimming removed 2 bases at V and 4 bases at J, with 21 bases between. CDR3 protein: CASSFRHLPGVRETQYF. The CDR3 DNA reads TGTGCCAGCAGCTTCAGACATCTCCCCGGGGTCCGAGAGACCCAGTACTTC.

The chain couples TRBV6-1 to TRBJ1-4; possible D gene TRBD1, 6 bases. The CDR3 has 18 amino acids. Germline values: CDR1 MNHNS, CDR2 SASEGT. Trimming took off 4 bases at V and 8 bases at J, with 26 bases between the two ends. The CDR3 loop is CASSGLPGQRSMGEKLFF. The CDR3 coding sequence is TGTGCCAGCAGTGGGCTCCCCGGACAGAGGAGCATGGGCGAAAAACTGTTTTTT.